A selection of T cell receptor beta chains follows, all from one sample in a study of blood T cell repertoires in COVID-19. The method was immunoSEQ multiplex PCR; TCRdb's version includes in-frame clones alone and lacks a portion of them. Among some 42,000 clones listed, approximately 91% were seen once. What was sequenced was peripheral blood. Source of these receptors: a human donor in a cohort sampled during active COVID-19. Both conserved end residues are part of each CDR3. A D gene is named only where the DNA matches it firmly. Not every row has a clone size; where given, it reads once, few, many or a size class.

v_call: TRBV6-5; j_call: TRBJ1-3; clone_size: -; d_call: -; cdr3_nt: TGTGCCAGCAGGGACAGAGGAACTGGAAACACCATATATTTT; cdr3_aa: CASRDRGTGNTIYF
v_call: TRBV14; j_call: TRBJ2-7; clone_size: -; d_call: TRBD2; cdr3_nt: TGTGCCAGCAGCCAAGATCGAGGCGGGGGGTGGTACGAGCAGTACTTC; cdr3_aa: CASSQDRGGGWYEQYF
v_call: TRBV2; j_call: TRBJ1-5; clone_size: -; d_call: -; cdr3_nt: TGTGCCAGCAGGGCAGAAGGCAATCAGCCCCAGCATTTT; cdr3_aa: CASRAEGNQPQHF
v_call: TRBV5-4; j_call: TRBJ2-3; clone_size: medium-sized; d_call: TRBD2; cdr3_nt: TGTGCCAGCAGGCGGCAAGGACTAGCGGGGGGGGCAGATACGCAGTATTTT; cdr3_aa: CASRRQGLAGGADTQYF
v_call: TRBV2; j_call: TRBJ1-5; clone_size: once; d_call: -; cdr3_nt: TGTGCCAGCAGTGCCCCGACAAGGCCCCAGCATTTT; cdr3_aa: CASSAPTRPQHF
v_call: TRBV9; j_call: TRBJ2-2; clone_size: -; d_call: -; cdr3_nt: TGTGCCAGCAGCGTAAGTAGGGGAGGAACCGGGGAGCTGTTTTTT; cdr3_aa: CASSVSRGGTGELFF
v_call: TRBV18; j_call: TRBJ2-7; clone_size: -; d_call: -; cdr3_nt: TGTGCCAGCTCTGACACCCTCTACGAGCAGTACTTC; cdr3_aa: CASSDTLYEQYF
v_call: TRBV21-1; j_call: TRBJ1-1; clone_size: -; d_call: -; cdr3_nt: TGTGCCAGCAAGGGGAACATGAACACTGAAGCTTTCTTT; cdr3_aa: CASKGNMNTEAFF
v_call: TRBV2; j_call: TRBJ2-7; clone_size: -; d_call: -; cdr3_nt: TGTGCCAGCCTTAGTCCGGGGTACATCTACGAGCAGTACTTC; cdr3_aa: CASLSPGYIYEQYF
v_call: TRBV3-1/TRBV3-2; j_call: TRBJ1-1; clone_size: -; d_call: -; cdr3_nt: TGTGCCAGCAGCCAAGGGCCTGTGAACACTGAAGCTTTCTTT; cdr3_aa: CASSQGPVNTEAFF
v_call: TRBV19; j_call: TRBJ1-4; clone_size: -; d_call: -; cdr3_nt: TGTGCCACTGGGGAGAGAACTAATGAAAAACTGTTTTTT; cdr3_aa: CATGERTNEKLFF
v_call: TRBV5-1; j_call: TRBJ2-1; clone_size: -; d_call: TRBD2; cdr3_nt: TGCGCCAGCAGCTTGTCGGCTAGCGGGTACAATGAGCAGTTCTTC; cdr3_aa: CASSLSASGYNEQFF
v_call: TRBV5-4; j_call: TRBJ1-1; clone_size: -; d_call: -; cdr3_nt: TGTGTCAGCAGCTTGGCCTCGGGTTTCACTGAAGCTTTCTTT; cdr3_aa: CVSSLASGFTEAFF
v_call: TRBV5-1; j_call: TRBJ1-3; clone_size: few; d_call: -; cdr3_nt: TGCGCCAGCAGGCGGGAGTCGGGCACCATATATTTT; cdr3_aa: CASRRESGTIYF
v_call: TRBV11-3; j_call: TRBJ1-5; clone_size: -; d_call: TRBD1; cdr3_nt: TGTGCCAGCAGCGACCGACAGGGGACCCAGCCCCAGCATTTT; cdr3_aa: CASSDRQGTQPQHF
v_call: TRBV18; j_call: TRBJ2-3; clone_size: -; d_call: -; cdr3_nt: TGTGCCAGCTCACCGTTGCGGTTGGCAGTGACAGATACGCAGTATTTT; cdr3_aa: CASSPLRLAVTDTQYF
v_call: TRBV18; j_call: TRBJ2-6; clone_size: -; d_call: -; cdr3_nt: TGTGCCAGCTCACCAGCCCTACTGAGCTCTGGGGCCAACGTCCTGACTTTC; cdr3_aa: CASSPALLSSGANVLTF
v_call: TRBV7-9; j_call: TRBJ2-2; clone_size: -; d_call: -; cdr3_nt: TGTGCCAGCAGCTTTCGGGTTTACGGGGAGCTGTTTTTT; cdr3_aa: CASSFRVYGELFF
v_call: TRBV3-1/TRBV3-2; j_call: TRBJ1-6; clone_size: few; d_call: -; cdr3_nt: TGTGCCAGCAGCCAAGCGGGAAGGCCAGCACCCCTCCACTTT; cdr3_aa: CASSQAGRPAPLHF
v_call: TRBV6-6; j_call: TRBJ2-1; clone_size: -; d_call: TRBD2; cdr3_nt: TGTGCCAGTTCAGCGACTAGGGAGGGCGGTGAGCAGTTCTTC; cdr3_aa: CASSATREGGEQFF
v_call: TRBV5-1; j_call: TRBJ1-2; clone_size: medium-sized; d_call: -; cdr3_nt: TGCGCCAGCAGCCCAATAGTCACAGGGAGCGGCTACACCTTC; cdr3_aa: CASSPIVTGSGYTF
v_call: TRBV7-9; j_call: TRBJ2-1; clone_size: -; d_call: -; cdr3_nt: TGTGCCAGCAGCTTAGTACAAACCTACAATGAGCAGTTCTTC; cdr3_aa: CASSLVQTYNEQFF
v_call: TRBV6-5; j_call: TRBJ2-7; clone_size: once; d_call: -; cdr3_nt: TGTGCCAGCGGCGGAGTCCCCACCTACGAGCAGTACTTC; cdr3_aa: CASGGVPTYEQYF
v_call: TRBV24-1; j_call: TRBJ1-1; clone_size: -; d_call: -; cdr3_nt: TGTGCCACCAGTGATTCCAAAAACACTGAAGCTTTCTTT; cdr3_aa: CATSDSKNTEAFF
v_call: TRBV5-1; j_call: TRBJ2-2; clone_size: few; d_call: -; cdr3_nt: TGCGCCAGCAGCTTGGACCTACCCGGGGAGCTGTTTTTT; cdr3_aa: CASSLDLPGELFF
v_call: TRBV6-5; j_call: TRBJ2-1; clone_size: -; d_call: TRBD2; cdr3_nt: TGTGCCAGCGAGCGCCCGGGACTAGAAAGAGAGCAGTTCTTC; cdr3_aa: CASERPGLEREQFF
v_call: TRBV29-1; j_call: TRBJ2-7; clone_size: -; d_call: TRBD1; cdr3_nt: TGCAGCGTGGGGGACAGGGGGATGTACGAGCAGTACTTC; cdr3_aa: CSVGDRGMYEQYF
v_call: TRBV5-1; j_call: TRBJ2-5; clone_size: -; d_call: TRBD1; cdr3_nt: TGCGCCAGCAGCTTGGCCGTACACCGGGACAGTCAAGAGGCCCAGTACTTC; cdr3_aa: CASSLAVHRDSQEAQYF
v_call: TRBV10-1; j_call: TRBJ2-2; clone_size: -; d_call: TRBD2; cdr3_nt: TGCGCCAGCAGTGAAAGCGGGGGGACGAACACCGGGGAGCTGTTTTTT; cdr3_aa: CASSESGGTNTGELFF
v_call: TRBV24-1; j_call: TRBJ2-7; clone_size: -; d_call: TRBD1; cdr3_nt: TGTGCCACCAGTGATTGGTCCTCCGGGACAGGGGCTTACGAGCAGTACTTC; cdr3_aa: CATSDWSSGTGAYEQYF
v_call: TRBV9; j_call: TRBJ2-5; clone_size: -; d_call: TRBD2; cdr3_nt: TGTGCCAGCAGCCACCGTTTCGGGGGGGTCGCACCCCAGAAAGAGACCCAGTACTTC; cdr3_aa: CASSHRFGGVAPQKETQYF
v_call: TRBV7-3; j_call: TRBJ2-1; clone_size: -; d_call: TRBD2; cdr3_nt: TGTGCCAGCAGCCCAACATACCCCAGGGCGGGGGGCGCCCCCCATGAGCAGTTCTTC; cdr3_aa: CASSPTYPRAGGAPHEQFF
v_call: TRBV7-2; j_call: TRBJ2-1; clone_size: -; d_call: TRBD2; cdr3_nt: TGTGCCAGCAGGCAGGACTGGGGGGGAAATGAGCAGTTCTTC; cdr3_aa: CASRQDWGGNEQFF
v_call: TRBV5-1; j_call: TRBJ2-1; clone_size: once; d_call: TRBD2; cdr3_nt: TGCGCCAGCAGCTTGGCCCGACAGATACGACTAGCGGGGGATAATGAGCAGTTCTTC; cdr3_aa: CASSLARQIRLAGDNEQFF
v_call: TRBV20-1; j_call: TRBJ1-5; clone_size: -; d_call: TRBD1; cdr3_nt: TGCAGTGCTAGTCCAAATGCCGGGACAGGGGTAGTGGGCAATCAGCCCCAGCATTTT; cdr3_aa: CSASPNAGTGVVGNQPQHF
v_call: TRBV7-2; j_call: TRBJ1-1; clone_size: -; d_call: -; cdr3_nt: TGTGCCAGCAGCTTAAGCCCCCAGGGAAACACTGAAGCTTTCTTT; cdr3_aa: CASSLSPQGNTEAFF
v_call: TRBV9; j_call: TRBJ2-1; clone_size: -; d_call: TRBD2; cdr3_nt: TGTGCCAGCAACGACGGGACTAGCTTAAATGAGCAGTTCTTC; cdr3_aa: CASNDGTSLNEQFF
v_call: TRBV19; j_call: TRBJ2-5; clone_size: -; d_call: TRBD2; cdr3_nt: TGTGCCAGTAGTATAGAGGTAGGGCTAGCGGGGATCGAGACCCAGTACTTC; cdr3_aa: CASSIEVGLAGIETQYF
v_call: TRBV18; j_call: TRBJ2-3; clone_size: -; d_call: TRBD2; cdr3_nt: TGTGCCAGCTCACCCGGACTAGCGGGGGGACTCACAGATACGCAGTATTTT; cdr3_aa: CASSPGLAGGLTDTQYF
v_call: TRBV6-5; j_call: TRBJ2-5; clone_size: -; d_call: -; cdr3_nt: TGTGCCAGCGGGAAGGGGCACGAGACCCAGTACTTC; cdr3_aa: CASGKGHETQYF
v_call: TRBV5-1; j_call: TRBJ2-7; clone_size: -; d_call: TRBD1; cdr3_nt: TGCGCCAGCAGCTTGGGGACAGGTGGCTACGAGCAGTACTTC; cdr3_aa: CASSLGTGGYEQYF
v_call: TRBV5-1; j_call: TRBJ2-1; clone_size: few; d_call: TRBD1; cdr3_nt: TGCGCCAGCAGCACGACAGGGACGAGGATCGATGAGCAGTTCTTC; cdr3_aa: CASSTTGTRIDEQFF
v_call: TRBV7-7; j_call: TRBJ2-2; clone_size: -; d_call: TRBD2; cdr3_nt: TGTGCTAGCAGCTTAGGGCCGGGGGGAAACACCGGGGAGCTGTTTTTT; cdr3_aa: CASSLGPGGNTGELFF
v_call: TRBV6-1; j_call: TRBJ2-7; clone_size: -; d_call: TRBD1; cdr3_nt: TGTGCCAGCAGTGCTAGACCGGGACAGGGGAGCCACGAGCAGTACTTC; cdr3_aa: CASSARPGQGSHEQYF
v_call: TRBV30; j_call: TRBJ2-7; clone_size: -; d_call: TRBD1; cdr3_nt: TGTGCCTGGACCTCGACAGGGACCTACGAGCAGTACTTC; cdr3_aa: CAWTSTGTYEQYF
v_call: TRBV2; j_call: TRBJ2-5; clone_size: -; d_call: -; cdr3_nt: TGTGCCAGCAGTGAAGTTCGCGCGGGACAAGAGACCCAGTACTTC; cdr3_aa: CASSEVRAGQETQYF
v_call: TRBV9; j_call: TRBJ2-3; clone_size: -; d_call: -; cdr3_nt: TGTGCCAGCAGCGCATCGGGATCACGCACAGATACGCAGTATTTT; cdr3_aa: CASSASGSRTDTQYF
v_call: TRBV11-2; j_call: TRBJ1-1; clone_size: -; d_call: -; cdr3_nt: TGTGCCAGCAGCCACCTGAGGACAGACGAAGCTTTCTTT; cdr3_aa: CASSHLRTDEAFF
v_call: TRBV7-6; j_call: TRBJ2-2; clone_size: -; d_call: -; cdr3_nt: TGTGCCAGCAGCCTCACCGGGGAGCTGTTTTTT; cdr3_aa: CASSLTGELFF
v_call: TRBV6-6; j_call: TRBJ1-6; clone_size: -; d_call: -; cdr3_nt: TGTGCCAGCAGTTCTGGAGATTCACCCCTCCACTTT; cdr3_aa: CASSSGDSPLHF
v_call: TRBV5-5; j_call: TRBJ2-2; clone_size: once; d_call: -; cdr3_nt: TGTGCCAGCAGCTTGGGCACGGTTGATCCGAACACCGGGGAGCTGTTTTTT; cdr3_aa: CASSLGTVDPNTGELFF
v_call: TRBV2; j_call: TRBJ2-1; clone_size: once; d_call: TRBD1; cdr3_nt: TGTGCCAGCAGGGGAAGGGGGCTTTTCGATGAGCAGTTCTTC; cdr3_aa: CASRGRGLFDEQFF
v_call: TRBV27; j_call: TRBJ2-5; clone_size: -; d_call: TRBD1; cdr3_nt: TGTGCCAGCAGTTCCCCAGACAGGGGGATGGAGACCCAGTACTTC; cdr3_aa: CASSSPDRGMETQYF
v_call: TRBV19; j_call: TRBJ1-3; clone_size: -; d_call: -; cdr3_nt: TGTGCCAGTAGTATATTAGCGGTCTCTGGAAACACCATATATTTT; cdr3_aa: CASSILAVSGNTIYF
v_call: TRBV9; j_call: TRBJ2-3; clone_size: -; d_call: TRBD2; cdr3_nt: TGTGCCAGCAGCGTAGGATTAGCGGGGGTCAGCACAGATACGCAGTATTTT; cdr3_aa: CASSVGLAGVSTDTQYF
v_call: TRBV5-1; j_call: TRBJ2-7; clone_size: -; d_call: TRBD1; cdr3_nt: TGCGCCAGCAGCTTGAACGGACAGGCTACTTACTACGAGCAGTACTTC; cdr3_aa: CASSLNGQATYYEQYF
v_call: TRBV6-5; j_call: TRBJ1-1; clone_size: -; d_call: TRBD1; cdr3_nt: TGTGCCAGCATTGGACAGGGGGGGACTGAAGCTTTCTTT; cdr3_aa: CASIGQGGTEAFF
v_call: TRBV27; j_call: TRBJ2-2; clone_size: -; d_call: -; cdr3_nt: TGTGCCAGCACCCCCCGACAAACAGGGCTAGACACCGGGGAGCTGTTTTTT; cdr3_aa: CASTPRQTGLDTGELFF